Shown below are 28 T cell receptor beta chains from a single sample sequenced in a study of blood T cell repertoires in COVID-19. TCRdb keeps only in-frame clones here, not all; method: immunoSEQ multiplex PCR. This sample has hundreds of thousands of clones, with about 86% found just once. The sample taken for sequencing was peripheral blood. The origin of the receptors is an elderly man with acute or convalescent COVID-19.

The chain uses TRBV9 and TRBJ2-5, with 14 bases matching TRBD2. The CDR3 loop spans 20 amino acids. Germline V gene data show CDR1 as SGDLS and CDR2 as YYNGEE. Losses at the gene ends were 3 bases for V and 5 bases for J; bases not matched to a gene: 18. DNA of the CDR3: TGTGCCAGCAGCGGACAGGGACGGACTAGCGGGAGGTCAAAAGGGGAGACCCAGTACTTC. Amino acid sequence: CASSGQGRTSGRSKGETQYF.

This clone was seen more than once but under ten times. At the DNA level, this CDR3 is encoded by other sequences in the same sample as well. The rearrangement uses TRBV5-1 and TRBJ2-7, with 9 bases fitting TRBD1. V was pared by 3 bases and J by 3 bases, with 1 base of the junction left unmatched. CDR3 size: 13 residues. CDR1 is SGHRS, CDR2 YFSETQ, per germline. CDR3 DNA sequence: TGCGCCAGCAGCTCGGGACAGGGCTACGAGCAGTACTTC. Translated, it gives CASSSGQGYEQYF.

This clone was counted between two and nine times. The chain carries TRBV4-1 and TRBJ1-5; 7 bases are a match to TRBD1. V lost 4 bases, J lost 1 base, and 10 bases stayed unmatched. The CDR3 has 17 residues. Germline V gene data show CDR1 as MGHRA and CDR2 as YSYEKL. CDR3 residues: CASSPYYGDSSNQPQHF. The CDR3 DNA follows: TGCGCCAGCAGCCCATACTACGGGGACAGCAGCAATCAGCCCCAGCATTTT.

The rearrangement joins TRBV7-9 to TRBJ1-4, with D perhaps matching TRBD1 (6 bases). The CDR3 is made up of 15 amino acids. V gave up 2 bases and J gave up 3 bases, with 10 bases separating them. Germline CDR1 SEHNR, CDR2 FQNEAQ (reference sequence). The DNA for the CDR3 is TGTGCCAGCAGCTTATGGCAGGGGTCTAATGAAAAACTGTTTTTT. Translation gives CASSLWQGSNEKLFF.

This chain uses TRBV19 with TRBJ2-5; D gene uncertain. The V gene lost 5 bases and the J gene lost 4 bases, with 11 bases spanning the gap. The CDR3 sequence is 13 residues long. The germline V gene has CDR1 LNHDA and CDR2 SQIVND (reference sequence). This CDR3 reads CASSVRVSETQYF. The DNA of the CDR3 is TGTGCCAGTAGTGTTCGAGTGTCAGAGACCCAGTACTTC.

This clone was recorded a few times. This chain uses TRBV6-5 with TRBJ1-2; D might be TRBD1 (5 bases). Looked up from germline, CDR1 is MNHEY and CDR2 is SVGAGI. The ends were cut back, 1 base at V and 2 bases at J, with 14 bases in the middle. CDR3 size: 16 residues. The CDR3 DNA reads as TGTGCCAGCAGTTACTATGGGGCAGGGAAGAACTATGGCTACACCTTC. Translation: CASSYYGAGKNYGYTF.

The chain has TRBV12-3 or TRBV12-4 and TRBJ2-7, with D unresolved. The V end lost 3 bases, the J end lost 7 bases, and 7 bases lay between the germline ends. The length of the CDR3 is 11 residues. The CDR3 DNA is TGTGCCAGCAGTTTTCTGGCTGAGCAGTACTTC. It encodes CASSFLAEQYF.

The count of this clone is one. The chain recombines TRBV5-1 with TRBJ2-7, with D possibly TRBD2 on 6 matching bases. V was clipped by 0 bases and J by 3 bases, with 19 bases between them. The CDR3 totals 17 residues. Per germline, CDR1 SGHRS and CDR2 YFSETQ. The CDR3 DNA reads as TGCGCCAGCAGCTTGGCTCCGGTTAGCGGCAGTCTCTACGAGCAGTACTTC. Amino acids: CASSLAPVSGSLYEQYF.

This sequence joins TRBV28 and TRBJ2-3; TRBD2 matches at 8 bases. This CDR3 is 15 amino acids long. Germline CDR1 and CDR2: MDHEN and SYDVKM. V trimming: 5 bases; J trimming: 4 bases; junction bases outside the gene matches: 8. CDR3 loop: CASSASGRGADTQYF. CDR3 in DNA: TGTGCCAGCAGTGCCTCCGGGAGGGGGGCAGATACGCAGTATTTT.

The chain carries TRBV27 and TRBJ2-4, with D possibly being TRBD1 (6 bases). The CDR3 spans 16 residues. V lost 3 bases, J lost 0 bases, and 12 bases lay in between. The germline V gene has CDR1 MNHEY and CDR2 SMNVEV (reference sequence). The CDR3 spells CASSFGQGLAKNIQYF. CDR3 nucleotides: TGTGCCAGCAGTTTCGGGCAGGGGCTAGCCAAAAACATTCAGTACTTC.

This rearrangement joins TRBV5-1 to TRBJ2-5; 8 nucleotides match TRBD1. This CDR3 region has 15 residues. Germline CDR1 and CDR2: SGHRS and YFSETQ. With 1 base clipped from V and 1 base from J, the junction kept 3 bases outside the gene matches. CDR3 sequence (DNA): TGCGCCAGCAGCTTGATCGGACAGGGCCAAGAGACCCAGTACTTC. Translation: CASSLIGQGQETQYF.

The chain joins TRBV24-1 to TRBJ2-1; possibly TRBD2 for D (5 bases). The V gene's germline CDR1 is KGHDR and CDR2 SFDVKD. V shed 3 bases and J shed 2 bases, with 10 bases lying between them. This CDR3 is 15 amino acids long. CDR3 in amino acids: CATSDGGTPYNEQFF. The DNA for the CDR3 is TGTGCCACCAGTGATGGAGGAACCCCCTACAATGAGCAGTTCTTC.

The V and J genes are TRBV9 and TRBJ1-2; D call uncertain. The germline CDR1 and CDR2 sequences are SGDLS and YYNGEE. The V end was cut by 0 bases, the J end by 3 bases, with 6 bases between. The CDR3 is made up of 13 amino acids. The CDR3 nucleotides read TGTGCCAGCAGCGTAGACTTTGACTATGGCTACACCTTC. The encoded protein is CASSVDFDYGYTF.

The V call is TRBV7-2, the J call TRBJ1-2; 7 bases are shared with TRBD1. J lost 2 bases, V lost 4 bases, and 4 bases had no gene match. The CDR3 is made up of 14 amino acids. Germline V CDR1 and CDR2: SGHTA, FQGNSA. CDR3 residues: CASSWLQGNYGYTF. The CDR3 coding sequence is TGTGCCAGCAGCTGGCTACAGGGGAACTATGGCTACACCTTC.

Comment on this clone: The same CDR3 arises from other DNA sequences in this sample as well. The chain carries TRBV9 and TRBJ2-5; possible D gene TRBD1, 6 bases. Germline CDR1 SGDLS, CDR2 YYNGEE. Deletions cut 5 bases from V and 5 bases from J, with 7 bases between. The CDR3 is 11 residues long. The CDR3, as DNA: TGTGCCAGCAGTAGGGGGGAGACCCAGTACTTC. As protein: CASSRGETQYF.

The chain links TRBV5-4 to TRBJ2-7, with 11 nucleotides matching TRBD2. V lost 2 bases, J lost 3 bases, and 4 bases stayed unmatched. From germline, CDR1 is SGHNT and CDR2 YYREEE (reference sequence). The CDR3 totals 15 residues. For the CDR3, the DNA is TGTGCCAGCAGCTTACAGGGACTAGCGGACTACGAGCAGTACTTC. Protein product: CASSLQGLADYEQYF.

Only one count was recorded for this clone. The chain carries TRBV5-6 and TRBJ2-3, with 13 nucleotides matching TRBD2. V was clipped by 4 bases and J by 2 bases; unmatched bases: 7. Germline loops: CDR1 SGHDT, CDR2 YYEEEE. The CDR3 has 17 residues. This CDR3 is CASSSGTSGTNTDTQYF. CDR3 DNA sequence: TGTGCCAGCAGCAGCGGGACTAGCGGGACTAACACAGATACGCAGTATTTT.

The J gene is TRBJ1-2, the V gene TRBV5-1, with TRBD1 matching over 8 bases. With 2 bases clipped from V and 0 bases from J, the junction kept 3 bases outside the gene matches. The germline V gene encodes CDR1 SGHRS and CDR2 YFSETQ. The CDR3 contains 15 residues. As DNA, the CDR3 is TGCGCCAGCAGCTTAGCGACAGGGGCTAACTATGGCTACACCTTC. Residues: CASSLATGANYGYTF.

For this clone: In the same sample, other DNA sequences code for this CDR3. The rearrangement joins TRBV2 to TRBJ2-5; D uncertain. Trimming cost V 5 bases and J 2 bases, with 6 bases left between them. The germline gives CDR1 SNHLY, CDR2 FYNNEI. The CDR3 sequence is 12 residues long. This CDR3 is CASSITQETQYF. CDR3 nucleotides: TGTGCCAGCAGTATAACTCAAGAGACCCAGTACTTC.

The genes are TRBV28 and TRBJ1-4, with D possibly TRBD1 on 6 matching bases. The CDR3 covers 15 residues. Germline CDR1 is MDHEN and CDR2 is SYDVKM. Trimming removed 2 bases at V and 2 bases at J, with 9 bases between. The CDR3 sequence is CASSLAGVTNEKLFF. The CDR3 DNA follows: TGTGCCAGCAGTTTAGCAGGGGTGACTAATGAAAAACTGTTTTTT.

The chain employs TRBV4-2 and TRBJ2-1, with a weak D call TRBD1 (6 bases). Germline V gene sequence: CDR1 LGHNA, CDR2 YNFKEQ. The CDR3 covers 14 residues. V gave up 1 base and J gave up 4 bases, with 8 bases separating them. CDR3 protein: CASSQGDIYNEQFF. As DNA, the CDR3 is TGTGCCAGCAGCCAAGGGGACATTTACAATGAGCAGTTCTTC.

The chain is built from TRBV5-1 and TRBJ2-1; a possible D gene is TRBD1 (5 bases). The CDR3 consists of 15 residues. Trimming stripped 7 bases from V and 0 bases from J, with 14 bases between. Germline CDR1 SGHRS, CDR2 YFSETQ. Written as DNA, the CDR3 is TGCGCCAGCTGTGAGCGCGACAGCTCCTACAATGAGCAGTTCTTC. Its translation is CASCERDSSYNEQFF.

This clone was detected only a few times. The chain joins TRBV13 to TRBJ2-2, with 7 bases matching TRBD2. There are 13 residues in the CDR3. CDR1 and CDR2 from the germline V gene are PRHDT and FYEKMQ (reference sequence). After removal of 3 bases from V and 6 bases from J, the junction contained 1 base not matched to a gene. CDR3 sequence reads: CASSLGGAGELFF. CDR3 DNA sequence: TGTGCCAGCAGCTTGGGAGGGGCCGGGGAGCTGTTTTTT.

This clone appeared a few times. The chain carries TRBV27 and TRBJ2-7; tentatively, D is TRBD1 (5 bases). Germline CDR1 and CDR2: MNHEY and SMNVEV (reference sequence). V was clipped by 6 bases and J by 3 bases, with 21 bases between them. This CDR3 contains 16 residues. The CDR3 sequence: CASRRSVRVEDYEQYF. As DNA, the CDR3 is TGTGCCAGCAGAAGATCCGTCAGGGTTGAAGACTACGAGCAGTACTTC.

CDR3 coding DNA: TGTGCCAGCAGCTTGCACAGGAGCACAGATACGCAGTATTTT. Protein sequence: CASSLHRSTDTQYF. The chain recombines TRBV5-4 with TRBJ2-3, with a weak D call TRBD1 (5 bases). The CDR3 is made up of 14 amino acids. The germline V and J ends were trimmed by 1 base and 0 bases, with 6 bases remaining between them. Germline V gene lookup returns CDR1 SGHNT and CDR2 YYREEE (reference sequence).

The rearrangement uses TRBV4-1 and TRBJ2-3; possible D gene TRBD1, 5 bases. Trimming cost V 0 bases and J 8 bases, with 15 bases left between them. The V gene's germline CDR1 is MGHRA and CDR2 YSYEKL. The CDR3 has 15 amino acids. The CDR3 spells CASSQDGQGFGTQYF. The CDR3 region has the DNA TGCGCCAGCAGCCAAGATGGCCAGGGTTTTGGTACGCAGTATTTT.

The V gene is TRBV9, the J gene TRBJ1-3; 7 positions agree with TRBD1. The V gene end was trimmed by 2 bases and the J gene end by 0 bases; junction bases not matched to a gene: 5. CDR3 length equals 16 residues. Per the germline V gene, CDR1 is SGDLS and CDR2 is YYNGEE. CDR3 nucleotide sequence: TGTGCCAGCAGCGTGGATGGGACAGCCTCTGGAAACACCATATATTTT. Translating gives CASSVDGTASGNTIYF.

The V call is TRBV7-2, the J call TRBJ2-3; D is unresolved. Between the trimmed V and J ends, which lost 2 bases and 0 bases, there was a span of 3 bases. Germline V CDR1 and CDR2: SGHTA, FQGNSA. The CDR3 consists of 13 residues. The CDR3 DNA is TGTGCCAGCAGCTTACCAAGCACAGATACGCAGTATTTT. Amino acids: CASSLPSTDTQYF.